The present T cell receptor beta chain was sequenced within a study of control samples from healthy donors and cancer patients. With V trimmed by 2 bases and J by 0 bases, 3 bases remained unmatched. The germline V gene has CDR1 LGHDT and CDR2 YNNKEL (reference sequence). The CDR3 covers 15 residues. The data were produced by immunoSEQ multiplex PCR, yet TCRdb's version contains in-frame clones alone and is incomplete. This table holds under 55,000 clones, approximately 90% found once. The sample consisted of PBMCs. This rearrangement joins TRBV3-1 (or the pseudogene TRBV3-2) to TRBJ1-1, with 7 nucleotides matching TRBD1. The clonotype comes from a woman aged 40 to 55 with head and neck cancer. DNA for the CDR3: TGTGCCAGCAGCCAACGGACAGGAGTGAACACTGAAGCTTTCTTT. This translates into CASSQRTGVNTEAFF.